Presented here are 25 T cell receptor beta chains from one specimen sequenced in a study of cytomegalovirus exposure and HLA in healthy donors. PCR was performed using 60 Vbeta and 13 Jbeta primers. Assay used: immunoSEQ multiplex PCR; TCRdb lists only in-frame clones, some missing. The repertoire holds 89,000 or so clones, with around 74% as singletons. Sequencing used PBMCs. These receptors were taken from a boy under 18 in good health and CMV-seronegative.

The chain recombines TRBV30 with TRBJ1-3; 7 bases fit TRBD1. The trim removed 7 bases at V and 4 bases at J, leaving 13 bases unmatched. Looked up from germline, CDR1 is GTSNPN and CDR2 is SVGIG (reference sequence). This CDR3 is 15 amino acids long. CDR3 sequence (DNA): TGTGCCTTCTCACGGGACAGACAAGGGGGAAACACCATATATTTT. Translated: CAFSRDRQGGNTIYF.

V usage is TRBV5-1 and J usage is TRBJ1-1; 8 positions agree with TRBD1. The germline CDR1 and CDR2 sequences are SGHRS and YFSETQ. V shed 4 bases, J shed 5 bases, and the junction held 7 bases outside the gene matches. The CDR3 totals 14 residues. CDR3 sequence reads: CASSRQGLRTEAFF. The DNA of the CDR3 is TGCGCCAGCAGCCGACAGGGGCTGAGGACTGAAGCTTTCTTT.

The CDR3 loop reads CASSQGQGSSKNIQYF. DNA for the CDR3: TGTGCCAGCAGCCAGGGACAGGGATCGTCCAAAAACATTCAGTACTTC. The chain links TRBV7-9 to TRBJ2-4, with 9 bases matching TRBD1. The length of the CDR3 is 16 residues. V lost 5 bases to trimming and J lost 2 bases; unmatched junction nucleotides: 7. CDR1 and CDR2 (germline): SEHNR, FQNEAQ (reference sequence).

The chain uses TRBV7-9 and TRBJ2-7; 8 nucleotides line up with TRBD1. V lost 3 bases to trimming and J lost 5 bases; unmatched junction nucleotides: 9. CDR1 is SEHNR and CDR2 is FQNEAQ in the germline V gene (reference sequence). The CDR3 is made up of 15 amino acids. The CDR3 coding sequence is TGTGCCAGCAGCTTTTACAGGACAGGGTACGACGAGCAGTACTTC. Translation gives CASSFYRTGYDEQYF.

V and J are TRBV7-2 and TRBJ1-1; possibly TRBD1 for D (5 bases). The CDR3 is 14 amino acids. Germline V gene lookup returns CDR1 SGHTA and CDR2 FQGNSA. V was shortened by 4 bases and J by 1 base, with 10 bases between the two germline ends. The CDR3 DNA sequence: TGTGCCAGCAGCTCGGGACTGGAGAACACTGAAGCTTTCTTT. It specifies CASSSGLENTEAFF.

The gene calls are TRBV6-6 and TRBJ2-7; no definite D call. Between the trimmed V and J ends, which lost 4 bases and 4 bases, there was a span of 8 bases. The CDR3 length is 12 residues. The germline V gene has CDR1 MNHNY and CDR2 SVGAGI (reference sequence). In DNA form, the CDR3 reads TGTGCCAGCAGTTTAGGAGATTACGAGCAGTACTTC. Amino acid sequence: CASSLGDYEQYF.

The chain is built from TRBV6-5 and TRBJ2-3; TRBD2 is a possible D gene (5 bases). There are 15 residues in the CDR3. Trimming pared 2 bases from V and 6 bases from J, leaving 15 bases between. Per germline, CDR1 MNHEY and CDR2 SVGAGI. As DNA, the CDR3 is TGTGCCAGCAGTTACATGGGCGGGTCCAGTGATACGCAGTATTTT. Translated, it gives CASSYMGGSSDTQYF.

This sequence joins TRBV28 and TRBJ2-1; D uncertain. The CDR3 totals 15 residues. The germline V gene has CDR1 MDHEN and CDR2 SYDVKM. Deletions cut 5 bases from V and 0 bases from J, with 11 bases between. The CDR3 bases are TGTGCCAGCAGTGAGACTTCAGACTCCTACAATGAGCAGTTCTTC. This sequence encodes CASSETSDSYNEQFF.

A note on this clone: This same CDR3 is encoded by further DNA sequences in the sample. The chain has TRBV27 and TRBJ1-5, with D unresolved. The CDR3 spans 13 residues. Germline V gene data show CDR1 as MNHEY and CDR2 as SMNVEV (reference sequence). V was clipped by 0 bases and J by 4 bases, with 4 bases between them. The CDR3 DNA reads TGTGCCAGCAGTTTATCGTCGAATCAGCCCCAGCATTTT. Amino acids: CASSLSSNQPQHF.

The V call is TRBV25-1, the J call TRBJ1-1; TRBD1 is a possible D gene (5 bases). CDR1 and CDR2 from the germline V gene are MGHDK and SYGVNS. V was trimmed by 6 bases and J by 0 bases, leaving 8 bases between them. The CDR3 loop spans 13 amino acids. In nucleotides, the CDR3 is TGTGCCAGCAGGGACATATTGAACACTGAAGCTTTCTTT. As protein: CASRDILNTEAFF. The full variable domain, in which reference TRBV25-1 and TRBJ1-1 provide the parts outside the CDR3, is EADIYQTPRYLVIGTGKKITLECSQTMGHDKMYWYQQDPGMELHLIHYSYGVNSTEKGDLSSESTVSRIRTEHFPLTLESARPSHTSQYLCASRDILNTEAFFGQGTRLTVV.

This clone was counted once. As DNA, the CDR3 is TGTGCCAGCAGTTCGACCTCGGAGGGCGAGACCCAGTACTTC. Its translation: CASSSTSEGETQYF. The chain combines TRBV28 with TRBJ2-5; the D gene is possibly TRBD2 (6 bases). Germline loops: CDR1 MDHEN, CDR2 SYDVKM. The CDR3 spans 14 residues. V lost 4 bases and J 5 bases, leaving 14 bases between the germline ends.

This sequence joins TRBV19 and TRBJ1-1; D is possibly TRBD1 (6 bases). Germline CDR1 is LNHDA and CDR2 is SQIVND (reference sequence). The germline V and J ends were trimmed by 8 bases and 5 bases, with 15 bases remaining between them. CDR3 length equals 13 residues. CDR3 region: CASSRGGSTEAFF. The DNA for the CDR3 is TGTGCCAGTTCTAGGGGGGGGAGTACTGAAGCTTTCTTT.

V gene TRBV28 combines with J gene TRBJ1-1; D gene unclear. The CDR3 consists of 14 residues. The V and J ends lost 4 bases and 1 base respectively, with 10 bases between them. Germline CDR1 MDHEN, CDR2 SYDVKM. The CDR3 reads CASSSAGGNTEAFF. CDR3 DNA: TGTGCCAGCAGTTCCGCGGGAGGGAACACTGAAGCTTTCTTT. The variable domain in full, with the rest retrieved from reference TRBV28 and TRBJ1-1, is DVKVTQSSRYLVKRTGEKVFLECVQDMDHENMFWYRQDPGLGLRLIYFSYDVKMKEKGDIPEGYSVSREKKERFSLILESASTNQTSMYLCASSSAGGNTEAFFGQGTRLTVV.

With regard to this clone: At one end, the junction sequence differs from germline, possibly due to a read error. The J gene is TRBJ1-4, the V gene TRBV2; no definite D call. The CDR3 has 11 amino acids. Germline V CDR1 and CDR2: SNHLY, FYNNEI. CDR3 residues: CASSENVGQKF. The CDR3 DNA reads TGTGCCAGCAGTGAAAATGTTGGGCAGAAATTT.

The CDR3 loop reads CASSLRRGWTGELFF. The DNA for the CDR3 is TGTGCCAGCAGTTTGAGAAGGGGCTGGACCGGGGAGCTGTTTTTT. The genes are TRBV28 and TRBJ2-2; a weak D match, TRBD1 (5 bases). The CDR3 extends over 15 amino acids. Germline values: CDR1 MDHEN, CDR2 SYDVKM. V lost 3 bases and J lost 5, with 13 bases in between.

The chain links TRBV9 to TRBJ2-6; weak D call: TRBD2 (7 bases). The CDR3 is 16 residues long. The germline V gene has CDR1 SGDLS and CDR2 YYNGEE. Trimming removed 0 bases from V and 4 bases from J, with 11 bases in between. Written as DNA, the CDR3 is TGTGCCAGCAGCGTAGTGCCGGGGGGCGGGGCCAACGTCCTGACTTTC. The encoded protein is CASSVVPGGGANVLTF.

This chain connects TRBV14 to TRBJ1-1; no clear D gene. The germline CDR1 and CDR2 sequences are SGHDN and FVKESK. V was trimmed by 4 bases and J by 7 bases, leaving 13 bases between them. The CDR3 sequence is 13 residues long. Written as DNA, the CDR3 is TGTGCCAGCAGCCCCTATCCGGGAAATGAAGCTTTCTTT. Translated, it gives CASSPYPGNEAFF.

V is TRBV30 and J is TRBJ1-1; no clear D gene. The V and J ends lost 3 bases and 1 base respectively, with 12 bases between them. Looked up from germline, CDR1 is GTSNPN and CDR2 is SVGIG (reference sequence). The CDR3 is 14 amino acids. The CDR3 region is CAWRGGPKNTEAFF. The CDR3 DNA reads TGTGCCTGGAGAGGTGGGCCGAAGAACACTGAAGCTTTCTTT.

This clone was observed a handful of times. The chain has TRBV7-9 and TRBJ2-5; the D gene is possibly TRBD1 (6 bases). The ends were cut back, 6 bases at V and 5 bases at J, with 13 bases in the middle. Germline assignment: CDR1 SEHNR and CDR2 FQNEAQ (reference sequence). The CDR3 is made up of 13 amino acids. The CDR3 loop is CASSSTGSETQYF. CDR3 DNA: TGTGCCAGCAGTTCCACAGGGTCGGAGACCCAGTACTTC.

The genes are TRBV29-1 and TRBJ1-1; possibly TRBD1 for D (5 bases). Trimming took off 4 bases at V and 0 bases at J, with 12 bases between the two ends. This CDR3 has 14 amino acids. Germline CDR1 reads SQVTM; CDR2 reads ANQGSEA. The CDR3 region has the DNA TGCAGCGTTGGCGGGACTCTTCTGAACACTGAAGCTTTCTTT. Its translation: CSVGGTLLNTEAFF.

The V call is TRBV7-2, the J call TRBJ1-3, with TRBD1 matching 8 bases. Unmatched junction bases numbered 5, after V lost 1 base and J lost 0 bases. Germline CDR1 and CDR2: SGHTA and FQGNSA. The CDR3 consists of 17 residues. This CDR3 is CASSLVGTGNSGNTIYF. Here the CDR3 DNA reads TGTGCCAGCAGCTTAGTGGGGACAGGCAACTCTGGAAACACCATATATTTT.

The genes are TRBV30 and TRBJ1-4; D gene unclear. The length of the CDR3 is 13 residues. V was cut by 1 base and J by 10 bases, with 13 bases left in between. In germline, CDR1 is GTSNPN, CDR2 SVGIG (reference sequence). The CDR3 DNA follows: TGTGCCTGGAGTGCATGGGCCGCCGGAAAACTGTTTTTT. Translating gives CAWSAWAAGKLFF.

The chain recombines TRBV6-5 with TRBJ1-1; 8 positions match TRBD1. The V segment lost 0 bases and the J segment 5 bases; nucleotides outside the gene matches: 5. Germline CDR1 and CDR2: MNHEY and SVGAGI. This CDR3 is built from 15 residues. The CDR3 here is CASSYSTGGGTEAFF. The CDR3 bases are TGTGCCAGCAGTTACTCTACAGGGGGAGGAACTGAAGCTTTCTTT.

V is TRBV25-1 and J is TRBJ2-1; 7 bases match TRBD2. This CDR3 contains 17 residues. CDR1 and CDR2 from the germline V gene are MGHDK and SYGVNS. V trimming: 6 bases; J trimming: 2 bases; junction bases outside the gene matches: 13. The DNA for the CDR3 is TGTGCCAGCAGCGCCGCCCCGGGAGGAGGGCCCTACAATGAGCAGTTCTTC. It codes for CASSAAPGGGPYNEQFF.

The chain recombines TRBV6-1 with TRBJ2-1; 8 bases are shared with TRBD2. CDR3 length: 15 residues. The ends lost 7 bases at V and 2 bases at J; junction bases unmatched: 7. Looked up from germline, CDR1 is MNHNS and CDR2 is SASEGT. Here the CDR3 reads CASTLTGGAYNEQFF. The DNA of the CDR3 is TGTGCCAGCACTCTCACCGGGGGGGCCTACAATGAGCAGTTCTTC.